The rows below give T cell receptor beta chains drawn from one sample of a study of blood T cell repertoires in COVID-19. Sequencing used immunoSEQ multiplex PCR; TCRdb keeps in-frame clones, though not all of them. The repertoire holds approximately 270,000 clones, with roughly 86% as singletons. Sequences were obtained from peripheral blood. These receptors all stem from a man aged 35 to 55 with active or convalescent COVID-19. CDR3s include the opening cysteine and the closing phenylalanine or tryptophan. A D gene is named only where the DNA matches it firmly. Clone size, where shown, is once, few, many, or a class for clones that have expanded.

d_call | clone_size | j_call | v_call | cdr3_nt | cdr3_aa
TRBD1 | - | TRBJ2-7 | TRBV28 | TGTGCCAGCAGTCGGGACAGGGTCCCGGGTGGCTACGAGCAGTACTTC | CASSRDRVPGGYEQYF
- | - | TRBJ2-3 | TRBV12-3/TRBV12-4 | TGTGCCAGCAGGACTCCCCCACGGGATACGCAGTATTTT | CASRTPPRDTQYF
- | few | TRBJ1-6 | TRBV5-4 | TGTGCCAGCAGCCCGGAGGCTTCGAATTCACCCCTCCACTTT | CASSPEASNSPLHF
TRBD2 | - | TRBJ2-1 | TRBV6-2/TRBV6-3 | TGTGCCAGCAGCTTAGCGGGGGAGGGAGGGTATGAGCAGTTCTTC | CASSLAGEGGYEQFF
TRBD1 | once | TRBJ1-1 | TRBV2 | TGTGCCAGCAGTGTATCGGGACAGGGTAAAACTGAAGCTTTCTTT | CASSVSGQGKTEAFF
TRBD2 | - | TRBJ2-3 | TRBV7-3 | TGTGCCAGCAGCTTAACTAGCGGGGGGCGCGATACGCAGTATTTT | CASSLTSGGRDTQYF
- | - | TRBJ2-7 | TRBV30 | TGTGCCTGGAGTGTACTAGAGGGCGAGCAGTACTTC | CAWSVLEGEQYF
TRBD1 | - | TRBJ2-5 | TRBV5-1 | TGCGCCAGCAACCCGGGACAGGGGGAAGAGACCCAGTACTTC | CASNPGQGEETQYF
TRBD2 | - | TRBJ2-7 | TRBV5-6 | TGTGCCAGCAGCTTGAACGGGGGGCTAGCGGGCTACGAGCAGTACTTC | CASSLNGGLAGYEQYF
TRBD2 | - | TRBJ2-2 | TRBV4-2 | TGTGCCAGCAGCCAAGATCGGGTTAGCGGGAGGGCGGGTACCGGGGAGCTGTTTTTT | CASSQDRVSGRAGTGELFF
TRBD1 | - | TRBJ2-5 | TRBV5-5 | TGTGCCAGCACCCCGGCGGCAGGGGGACAAGAGACCCAGTACTTC | CASTPAAGGQETQYF
- | - | TRBJ2-2 | TRBV7-3 | TGTGCCAGCAGCTTAGACCGGGGCACCGGGGAGCTGTTTTTT | CASSLDRGTGELFF
- | - | TRBJ2-7 | TRBV6-5 | TGTGCCAGCAGTTCCCGGACAGTGCGAGGCTACGAGCAGTACTTC | CASSSRTVRGYEQYF
TRBD1 | once | TRBJ1-4 | TRBV25-1 | TGTGCCAGCAGTTCCGGGACAGTTAATGAAAAACTGTTTTTT | CASSSGTVNEKLFF
TRBD1 | once | TRBJ1-6 | TRBV28 | TGTGCCAGCATCAGGGGGGATAATTCACCCCTCCACTTT | CASIRGDNSPLHF
TRBD2 | - | TRBJ2-1 | TRBV27 | TGTGCCAGCAGGCTGGGACTAGCGGGAGTGAGTGAGCAGTTCTTC | CASRLGLAGVSEQFF
- | - | TRBJ1-1 | TRBV30 | TGTGCCTGGGCCGGGGGGCATATTGAAGCTTTCTTT | CAWAGGHIEAFF
TRBD1 | - | TRBJ2-1 | TRBV13 | TGTGCCAGCAGCCCACCTACAGGGGTCAATGAGCAGTTCTTC | CASSPPTGVNEQFF
TRBD2 | - | TRBJ2-1 | TRBV11-3 | TGTGCCAGCAGCTTAGATGTGACTAGCGGAGGGGCCTACAATGAGCAGTTCTTC | CASSLDVTSGGAYNEQFF
TRBD1 | - | TRBJ2-7 | TRBV6-5 | TGTGCCAGCAGGGGGACAGGAGGGGTCGAGCAGTACTTC | CASRGTGGVEQYF
- | - | TRBJ1-4 | TRBV3-1/TRBV3-2 | TGTGCCAGCAGCCTCACGGACAGTGCTAATGAAAAACTGTTTTTT | CASSLTDSANEKLFF
- | - | TRBJ2-7 | TRBV5-6 | TGTGCCAGCAGCGACACGCTTTCCTCCTACGAGCAGTACTTC | CASSDTLSSYEQYF